This T cell receptor beta chain was captured in a study of cytomegalovirus exposure and HLA in healthy donors. Study-wide context: Membership in the Caucasian-associated ancestry cluster was found for about 80% of 300 to 400 genotyped donors. Study conclusions and caveats: A later analysis revealed that TCR association rates differed between HLA loci, peaking at DRB1 and bottoming out at HLA-C.

As concerns this clone: Its cognate antigen is unknown.

PCR primers comprised 60 Vbeta and 13 Jbeta primers. Method: immunoSEQ multiplex PCR; TCRdb's copy keeps in-frame clones and lacks some. The sample has some 150,000 clones; just under 85% are singletons. The CDR3 spans 14 residues. V was clipped by 4 bases and J by 4 bases; unmatched bases: 6. Germline V lookup: CDR1 SGHDT, CDR2 YYEEEE. The rearrangement links TRBV5-6 to TRBJ1-2; 8 nucleotides match TRBD1. The receptor comes from a man aged 25 to 40 in good health and CMV-seropositive. Sequencing was performed on PBMCs. The CDR3 loop reads CASSRLTGGYGYTF. The CDR3 DNA reads TGTGCCAGCAGCCGGCTAACAGGGGGCTATGGCTACACCTTC.